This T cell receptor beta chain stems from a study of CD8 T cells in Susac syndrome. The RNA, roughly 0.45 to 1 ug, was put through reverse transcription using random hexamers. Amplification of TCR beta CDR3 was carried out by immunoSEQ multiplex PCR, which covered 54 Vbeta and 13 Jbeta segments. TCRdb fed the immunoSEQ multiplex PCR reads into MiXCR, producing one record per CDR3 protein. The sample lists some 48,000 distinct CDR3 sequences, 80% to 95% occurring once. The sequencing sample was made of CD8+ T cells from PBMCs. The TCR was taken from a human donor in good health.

CDR3 in amino acids: CSVEGGTDIYGYTF. In DNA form, the CDR3 reads TGCAGCGTTGAAGGGGGGACGGATATCTATGGCTACACCTTC. This chain joins TRBV29-1 and TRBJ1-2; D is perhaps TRBD1 (5 bases). The V and J ends lost 1 base and 4 bases respectively, with 13 bases between them. CDR3 length: 14 residues. The germline CDR1 and CDR2 sequences are SQVTM and ANQGSEA.